Here is one T cell receptor (beta chain) with its context. The antigen is not known. The sample is drawn from a study of blood T cells in healthy people across ages. Points from the study as a whole: Long-lived donors exceeded aged donors in naive CD4+ cells and diversity.

Germline CDR1 and CDR2: MNHEY and SVGAGI. The CDR3 covers 15 residues. The ends lost 4 bases at V and 5 bases at J; junction bases unmatched: 7. Through a sample-barcoded 5' primer and a J-beta primer mix, a second PCR was run for roughly 6 to 12 cycles. Researchers report that a template-switch adaptor with 12 random nucleotides tagged each cDNA molecule. TCRdb redid the calling of the 5' RACE reads with MiXCR, one entry per CDR3 protein. The table lists about 680,000 distinct CDR3 sequences, 49% of them singletons, with approximately 32% in the top ten. Sequenced material: blood. J is TRBJ2-3 and V is TRBV6-5, with TRBD1 matching over 9 bases. The receptor's source is a woman aged 55-69 years in good health. CDR3 loop: CASSSSTGGIDTQYF. The CDR3 DNA follows: TGTGCCAGCAGTTCCTCTACAGGGGGCATAGATACGCAGTATTTT.